These 22 T cell receptor beta chains share one sample of origin, sequenced in a study of T cell responses to AZD1222 COVID-19 vaccine. TCRdb keeps only in-frame clones here, not all; method: immunoSEQ multiplex PCR. The sample lists 56,000 or so clones; approximately 80% were seen once. The sequencing here drew on peripheral blood, taken 28 days after the second AZD1222 dose. These receptor sequences come from an adult who received the AZD1222 COVID-19 vaccine.

The chain couples TRBV5-1 to TRBJ1-1; D may be TRBD1 (5 bases). CDR1 and CDR2 from the germline V gene are SGHRS and YFSETQ. The CDR3 runs to 15 residues. Trimming left V 3 bases short and J 1 base short, with 13 bases between. CDR3 nucleotide sequence: TGCGCCAGCAGCTCGGGGGTTTCAGAGAACACTGAAGCTTTCTTT. This gives the protein CASSSGVSENTEAFF.

The rearrangement links TRBV5-1 to TRBJ2-1; 12 bases map to TRBD2. In germline, CDR1 is SGHRS, CDR2 YFSETQ. The CDR3 has 15 residues. V trimming: 3 bases; J trimming: 5 bases; junction bases outside the gene matches: 3. The CDR3 DNA follows: TGCGCCAGCAGCTCTAGCGGGGGGGCTAACAATGAGCAGTTCTTC. Residues: CASSSSGGANNEQFF.

CDR3 region: CASRSQGAGEKLFF. For the CDR3, the DNA is TGTGCCAGCAGATCTCAGGGGGCTGGGGAAAAACTGTTTTTT. The rearrangement links TRBV28 to TRBJ1-4; 8 nucleotides match TRBD1. This CDR3 contains 14 residues. The V gene end was trimmed by 6 bases and the J gene end by 8 bases; junction bases not matched to a gene: 8. Germline CDR1 MDHEN, CDR2 SYDVKM.

This chain uses TRBV2 with TRBJ1-1, with unresolved D. CDR3 length equals 14 residues. CDR1 is SNHLY and CDR2 is FYNNEI in the germline V gene. Trimming shortened V by 0 bases and J by 8 bases, and 13 bases separated the two germline ends. CDR3 residues: CASSEALRVREAFF. CDR3 in DNA: TGTGCCAGCAGTGAAGCGCTTAGGGTCAGGGAAGCTTTCTTT.

The chain has TRBV5-1 and TRBJ2-5, with 7 bases matching TRBD2. This CDR3 contains 16 residues. Germline V CDR1 and CDR2: SGHRS, YFSETQ. Unmatched junction bases numbered 9, after V lost 2 bases and J lost 2 bases. The CDR3 bases are TGCGCCAGCAGCTTTGGACTAGGTACGGGACAAGAGACCCAGTACTTC. It specifies CASSFGLGTGQETQYF.

The chain has TRBV7-2 and TRBJ2-2, with TRBD2 as a possible D gene (6 bases). Germline lookup yields CDR1 SGHTA and CDR2 FQGNSA. The ends were cut back, 5 bases at V and 8 bases at J, with 15 bases in the middle. The CDR3 covers 14 residues. Here the CDR3 reads CASSLQGGAGELFF. In DNA, the CDR3 is TGTGCCAGCAGCCTCCAAGGCGGGGCTGGGGAGCTGTTTTTT.

This sequence joins TRBV19 and TRBJ1-6, with D hard to call. V gave up 5 bases and J gave up 10 bases, with 21 bases separating them. The CDR3 is 16 residues long. CDR1 is LNHDA and CDR2 is SQIVND in the germline V gene (reference sequence). CDR3 residues: CASSPRADSSQSPLHF. CDR3 nucleotide sequence: TGTGCCAGTAGTCCTCGGGCAGATAGTAGTCAATCACCCCTCCACTTT.

This chain links TRBV7-6 with TRBJ2-7, with 10 bases aligning to TRBD2. The CDR3 totals 15 residues. The J segment lost 2 bases and the V segment lost 5 bases, leaving 6 bases of the junction unmatched. Germline V lookup: CDR1 SGHVS, CDR2 FNYEAQ. CDR3 sequence: CASSPRTSGTYEQYF. CDR3 sequence (DNA): TGTGCCAGCAGCCCAAGGACTAGCGGTACCTACGAGCAGTACTTC.

This chain connects TRBV28 to TRBJ1-4, with TRBD1 matching 7 bases. The germline V gene encodes CDR1 MDHEN and CDR2 SYDVKM. This CDR3 is built from 14 residues. V trimming: 8 bases; J trimming: 5 bases; junction bases outside the gene matches: 8. CDR3 region: CASGRQGENEKLFF. The CDR3 DNA follows: TGTGCCAGCGGACGACAGGGCGAGAATGAAAAACTGTTTTTT.

The CDR3 loop is CASSATSRLTDTQYF. CDR3 DNA sequence: TGTGCCAGCAGCGCGACTAGCCGGCTGACAGATACGCAGTATTTT. The rearrangement uses TRBV9 and TRBJ2-3; 7 bases are a match to TRBD2. CDR3 length: 15 residues. Germline CDR1 SGDLS, CDR2 YYNGEE. J was trimmed by 3 bases and V by 3 bases; bases with no gene match: 7.

The chain links TRBV19 to TRBJ2-5; 8 nucleotides agree with TRBD1. The CDR3 is 12 amino acids. CDR1 LNHDA and CDR2 SQIVND come from the germline V gene (reference sequence). The junction had 6 bases not matched to a gene; V was cut back by 10 bases and J by 5 bases. The CDR3 loop is CATQGDRETQYF. Here the CDR3 DNA reads TGTGCCACCCAGGGGGACAGGGAGACCCAGTACTTC. The entire variable domain, with the rest obtained from reference TRBV19 and TRBJ2-5, is as follows: DGGITQSPKYLFRKEGQNVTLSCEQNLNHDAMYWYRQDPGQGLRLIYYSQIVNDFQKGDIAEGYSVSREKKESFPLTVTSAQKNPTAFYLCATQGDRETQYFGPGTRLLVL.

This chain connects TRBV11-3 to TRBJ1-2; 7 bases align to TRBD1. CDR1 is SGHNT, CDR2 YENEEA, per germline. The V gene end was trimmed by 5 bases and the J gene end by 13 bases; junction bases not matched to a gene: 13. There are 13 residues in the CDR3. CDR3 sequence reads: CASSPFRDSNATF. The CDR3 nucleotides read TGTGCCAGCAGCCCATTCCGGGACAGTAACGCCACCTTC.

The chain has TRBV6-1 and TRBJ1-2, with D unclear. Germline V gene sequence: CDR1 MNHNS, CDR2 SASEGT. This CDR3 has 14 amino acids. Trimming took 1 base from V and 4 from J, leaving 10 bases between them. The CDR3 sequence: CASSEGVEAYGYTF. The CDR3 DNA follows: TGTGCCAGCAGTGAAGGGGTAGAAGCCTATGGCTACACCTTC.

The chain carries TRBV19 and TRBJ1-5; 9 bases align to TRBD1. Germline-derived CDR1 and CDR2 are LNHDA and SQIVND (reference sequence). The V gene end was trimmed by 3 bases and the J gene end by 4 bases; junction bases not matched to a gene: 1. CDR3 length: 14 residues. CDR3 in amino acids: CASSMGQGNQPQHF. The CDR3 DNA reads as TGTGCCAGTAGTATGGGACAGGGAAATCAGCCCCAGCATTTT.

This clone came up a few times. This chain connects TRBV10-1 to TRBJ2-2, with D tentatively TRBD1 (5 bases). Trimming shortened V by 4 bases and J by 2 bases, and 14 bases separated the two germline ends. This CDR3 is 16 amino acids long. Looked up from germline, CDR1 is WNHNN and CDR2 is SYGVQD (reference sequence). The CDR3 here is CASSGSAGLNTGELFF. The CDR3 bases are TGCGCCAGCAGTGGTTCGGCAGGGCTAAACACCGGGGAGCTGTTTTTT.

This chain joins TRBV15 and TRBJ1-3; D is unclear. V lost 1 base and J lost 0, with 13 bases in between. Germline CDR1 LNHNV, CDR2 YYDKDF (reference sequence). This CDR3 comprises 17 residues. The CDR3 spells CATSRVRAVISGNTIYF. As DNA, the CDR3 is TGTGCCACCAGCAGAGTAAGAGCGGTTATCTCTGGAAACACCATATATTTT.

This clone was seen just once. The CDR3 region has the DNA TGTGCCAGCACCGCGGGGGGCACCTCACCCCTCCACTTT. It specifies CASTAGGTSPLHF. The chain has TRBV28 and TRBJ1-6; D perhaps matches TRBD1 (6 bases). The CDR3 extends over 13 amino acids. Per the germline V gene, CDR1 is MDHEN and CDR2 is SYDVKM. The V end lost 7 bases, the J end lost 10 bases, and 14 bases lay between the germline ends.

V gene TRBV29-1 combines with J gene TRBJ2-7, with TRBD1 identical over 9 bases. This CDR3 comprises 15 residues. Germline V lookup: CDR1 SQVTM, CDR2 ANQGSEA. The V segment lost 6 bases and the J segment 0 bases; nucleotides outside the gene matches: 9. The CDR3 DNA reads as TGCAGCGTGGCCGTTGGGACAGGGAGCTCCTACGAGCAGTACTTC. This translates into CSVAVGTGSSYEQYF.

V and J are TRBV28 and TRBJ2-2, with TRBD1 as a possible D gene (5 bases). Trimming removed 5 bases from V and 8 bases from J, with 21 bases in between. The CDR3 spans 16 residues. Germline lookup yields CDR1 MDHEN and CDR2 SYDVKM. The CDR3 DNA reads TGTGCCAGCAGTCCCCTCACCCCACAGGTTGTGGGGGAGCTGTTTTTT. This gives the protein CASSPLTPQVVGELFF. Supplemented by reference TRBV28 and TRBJ2-2, the full variable domain reads DVKVTQSSRYLVKRTGEKVFLECVQDMDHENMFWYRQDPGLGLRLIYFSYDVKMKEKGDIPEGYSVSREKKERFSLILESASTNQTSMYLCASSPLTPQVVGELFFGEGSRLTVL.

The V and J genes are TRBV6-5 and TRBJ1-2; unclear D gene. Trimming cost V 7 bases and J 3 bases, with 12 bases left between them. CDR1 MNHEY and CDR2 SVGAGI come from the germline V gene. There are 13 residues in the CDR3. The CDR3 nucleotides read TGTGCCAGCAAAAACAGCCTTGACTATGGCTACACCTTC. As protein: CASKNSLDYGYTF.

The chain joins TRBV18 to TRBJ2-2, with 10 bases aligning to TRBD2. Germline V gene data show CDR1 as KGHSH and CDR2 as LQKENI. This CDR3 has 16 residues. With V trimmed by 3 bases and J by 5 bases, 6 bases remained unmatched. The DNA of the CDR3 is TGTGCCAGCTCACCCCTCGCAGCGGGAGGGACCGGGGAGCTGTTTTTT. It codes for CASSPLAAGGTGELFF.

Details on this clone: The sample has other DNA sequences that encode this CDR3 too. The chain couples TRBV2 to TRBJ1-1; D not certain. The length of the CDR3 is 10 residues. The germline V gene encodes CDR1 SNHLY and CDR2 FYNNEI. The V end was cut by 4 bases, the J end by 7 bases, with 4 bases between. The CDR3 reads CASSVGEAFF. The CDR3 DNA reads as TGTGCCAGCAGTGTCGGTGAAGCTTTCTTT.